The 23 T cell receptor beta chains presented below share a single source sample, sequenced in a study of blood T cell repertoires in COVID-19. TCRdb's copy holds only in-frame clones and misses some; the assay was immunoSEQ multiplex PCR. This sample has fewer than 300,000 clones; over 75% occur once, and the top ten carry roughly 11%. The sequencing sample was made of peripheral blood. Receptors originate from a man in his fifties or sixties with COVID-19, enrolled during active disease.

CDR3 bases: TGTGCCATCAGTGGCCAACGGACTAGCGGTACAGCCTACAATGAGCAGTTCTTC. Translated: CAISGQRTSGTAYNEQFF. V gene TRBV10-3 combines with J gene TRBJ2-1; 10 nucleotides line up with TRBD2. V lost 4 bases and J lost 2; bases outside the gene matches: 11. Germline V gene data show CDR1 as ENHRY and CDR2 as SYGVKD. The CDR3 is 18 amino acids.

The chain links TRBV6-5 to TRBJ2-5; a weak D match, TRBD1 (6 bases). Trimming stripped 3 bases from V and 4 bases from J, with 12 bases between. Germline V gives CDR1 MNHEY, CDR2 SVGAGI. The CDR3 sequence is 14 residues long. The CDR3 loop reads CASSYPGQTETQYF. The CDR3 coding sequence is TGTGCCAGCAGTTATCCCGGACAGACAGAGACCCAGTACTTC.

This clone was observed a single time. The CDR3 DNA reads as TGTGCCAGCAGCGTAGCAGGGACAGAATACGAGCAGTACTTC. This gives the protein CASSVAGTEYEQYF. The chain recombines TRBV9 with TRBJ2-7; 7 bases align to TRBD1. This CDR3 has 14 residues. The J segment lost 4 bases and the V segment lost 0 bases, leaving 4 bases of the junction unmatched. The V gene's germline CDR1 is SGDLS and CDR2 YYNGEE.

The chain joins TRBV4-1 to TRBJ1-2; 7 bases line up with TRBD1. This CDR3 spans 15 amino acids. Trimming took 0 bases from V and 4 from J; bases not matched to a gene: 5. Per the germline V gene, CDR1 is MGHRA and CDR2 is YSYEKL. The CDR3 nucleotides read TGCGCCAGCAGCCAAGAACAGGGGTTTTTCTATGGCTACACCTTC. Its protein product is CASSQEQGFFYGYTF.

The chain is built from TRBV5-6 and TRBJ2-5, with 9 bases fitting TRBD1. The CDR3 has 14 amino acids. With 3 bases clipped from V and 4 bases from J, the junction kept 4 bases outside the gene matches. The germline CDR1 and CDR2 sequences are SGHDT and YYEEEE. DNA for the CDR3: TGTGCCAGCAGCTCGGGACAGGGCCCAGAGACCCAGTACTTC. It is translated as CASSSGQGPETQYF.

The chain uses TRBV27 and TRBJ1-3; 7 bases map to TRBD1. The V gene end was trimmed by 3 bases and the J gene end by 4 bases; junction bases not matched to a gene: 6. CDR1 is MNHEY and CDR2 is SMNVEV in the germline V gene (reference sequence). There are 15 residues in the CDR3. This CDR3 is CASSLTGLGGNTIYF. The CDR3 DNA sequence: TGTGCCAGCAGTTTGACAGGGCTAGGGGGAAACACCATATATTTT.

This clone appeared once. The chain carries TRBV9 and TRBJ2-3; TRBD1 might be the D (5 bases). Per germline, CDR1 SGDLS and CDR2 YYNGEE. V lost 5 bases to trimming and J lost 0 bases, with 10 bases between them. The CDR3 is 14 residues long. The CDR3 spells CASRGRGSTDTQYF. CDR3 bases: TGTGCCAGCAGGGGGCGCGGCAGCACAGATACGCAGTATTTT.

V usage is TRBV5-1 and J usage is TRBJ1-4; 8 bases agree with TRBD1. The V gene end was trimmed by 4 bases and the J gene end by 8 bases; junction bases not matched to a gene: 10. The CDR3 is made up of 15 amino acids. CDR1 and CDR2 from the germline V gene are SGHRS and YFSETQ. The CDR3 sequence is CASSLPGTGHEKLFF. For the CDR3, the DNA is TGCGCCAGCAGCCTCCCCGGGACAGGTCACGAAAAACTGTTTTTT.

The genes are TRBV6-5 and TRBJ1-1; D perhaps matches TRBD1 (5 bases). The CDR3 totals 15 residues. Germline loops: CDR1 MNHEY, CDR2 SVGAGI. V was pared by 7 bases and J by 3 bases, with 18 bases between. The CDR3 region has the DNA TGTGCCAGCAACCCAAGGGGTATCAGGGACACTGAAGCTTTCTTT. Translated, it gives CASNPRGIRDTEAFF.

The chain recombines TRBV4-2 with TRBJ1-5; 9 bases line up with TRBD1. The CDR3 is 15 amino acids. The V gene's germline CDR1 is LGHNA and CDR2 YNFKEQ. With 1 base clipped from V and 3 bases from J, the junction kept 1 base outside the gene matches. CDR3 coding DNA: TGTGCCAGCAGCCAAGGGACAGGGGACAATCAGCCCCAGCATTTT. Its protein is CASSQGTGDNQPQHF.

Here the CDR3 DNA reads TGCAGTGGCGGGAGGGCCAATGAGCAGTTCTTC. Translating gives CSGGRANEQFF. This chain links TRBV20-1 with TRBJ2-1; 9 positions agree with TRBD2. J lost 6 bases, V lost 7 bases, and 1 base had no gene match. This CDR3 spans 11 amino acids. The germline gives CDR1 DFQATT, CDR2 SNEGSKA (reference sequence).

Comments on this clone: Other DNA variants within this sample encode the same CDR3. CDR3 nucleotide sequence: TGTGCCAGCTCCGGGGAAGAGACCCAGTACTTC. It is translated as CASSGEETQYF. This rearrangement joins TRBV18 to TRBJ2-5; tentatively, D is TRBD2 (5 bases). This CDR3 has 11 residues. The V and J ends lost 6 bases and 3 bases respectively, with 5 bases between them. Germline CDR1 KGHSH, CDR2 LQKENI.

A few counts support this clone. The J gene is TRBJ2-7, the V gene TRBV10-3; TRBD1 agrees at 9 bases. The CDR3 has 12 residues. The germline gives CDR1 ENHRY, CDR2 SYGVKD. Germline trimming cut 9 bases from V and 5 bases from J; bases unmatched to any gene: 5. CDR3 sequence reads: CAMGQGVHEQYF. The CDR3 DNA reads as TGTGCCATGGGACAGGGTGTCCACGAGCAGTACTTC.

This clone appeared once. The rearrangement links TRBV7-6 to TRBJ2-3, with 9 bases lining up with TRBD1. Germline V gene lookup returns CDR1 SGHVS and CDR2 FNYEAQ. The CDR3 length is 15 residues. The junction had 4 bases not matched to a gene; V was cut back by 1 base and J by 5 bases. CDR3 amino acids: CASSLVTGGEDTQYF. The CDR3 nucleotides read TGTGCCAGCAGCTTAGTCACAGGGGGCGAAGATACGCAGTATTTT.

This sequence joins TRBV3-1 (or the pseudogene TRBV3-2) and TRBJ2-2; D call uncertain. CDR1 LGHDT and CDR2 YNNKEL come from the germline V gene (reference sequence). V was trimmed by 4 bases and J by 4 bases, leaving 10 bases between them. The CDR3 extends over 14 amino acids. The CDR3 here is CASSLFPVTGELFF. CDR3 DNA sequence: TGTGCCAGCAGCCTTTTCCCGGTCACCGGGGAGCTGTTTTTT.

J is TRBJ2-1 and V is TRBV2, with 12 bases that match TRBD2. The germline CDR1 and CDR2 sequences are SNHLY and FYNNEI. The CDR3 contains 14 residues. Trimming removed 4 bases from V and 9 bases from J; junction bases left unmatched: 4. The CDR3 loop is CASSASGGAVEQFF. CDR3 nucleotides: TGTGCCAGCAGTGCTAGCGGGGGGGCAGTTGAGCAGTTCTTC.

This clone was recorded once. The genes are TRBV5-1 and TRBJ2-3, with D possibly matching TRBD2 (5 bases). CDR1 and CDR2 (germline): SGHRS, YFSETQ. The CDR3 is made up of 14 amino acids. Trimming shortened V by 5 bases and J by 2 bases, and 12 bases separated the two germline ends. The CDR3, as DNA: TGCGCCAGCAGAAGAAGCGGAGCCACAGATACGCAGTATTTT. It yields the protein CASRRSGATDTQYF.

The V and J genes are TRBV5-4 and TRBJ2-7; possibly TRBD1 for D (5 bases). V gave up 3 bases and J gave up 1 base, with 17 bases separating them. The CDR3 runs 16 residues. The germline gives CDR1 SGHNT, CDR2 YYREEE (reference sequence). CDR3 protein: CASSSEQAKASYEQYF. CDR3 sequence (DNA): TGTGCCAGCAGCTCCGAACAGGCGAAAGCGTCCTACGAGCAGTACTTC.

The chain combines TRBV7-3 with TRBJ2-1; 9 positions match TRBD2. The CDR3 has 15 amino acids. Germline-derived CDR1 and CDR2 are SGHTA and FQGTGA. V lost 5 bases and J lost 1; bases outside the gene matches: 3. CDR3 DNA: TGTGCCAGCAGCCTAAGCGGGGGGTCCTACAATGAGCAGTTCTTC. It is translated as CASSLSGGSYNEQFF. Full variable domain (rest looked up from reference TRBV7-3 and TRBJ2-1): GAGVSQTPSNKVTEKGKYVELRCDPISGHTALYWYRQSLGQGPEFLIYFQGTGAADDSGLPNDRFFAVRPEGSVSTLKIQRTERGDSAVYLCASSLSGGSYNEQFFGPGTRLTVL.

This chain links TRBV5-1 with TRBJ2-7, with 11 nucleotides matching TRBD2. V gave up 4 bases and J gave up 2 bases; unmatched junction bases: 5. Germline V gene data show CDR1 as SGHRS and CDR2 as YFSETQ. The CDR3 sequence is 15 residues long. CDR3 protein: CASSQLAGEPYEQYF. The CDR3 region has the DNA TGCGCCAGCAGCCAACTAGCGGGAGAGCCCTACGAGCAGTACTTC.

The CDR3 nucleotides are TGTGCCAGCAGCCCTCCAGGACAGGGTAACACCGGGGAGCTGTTTTTT. This translates into CASSPPGQGNTGELFF. The genes are TRBV7-9 and TRBJ2-2; 8 bases map to TRBD1. CDR1 and CDR2 (germline): SEHNR, FQNEAQ (reference sequence). J was trimmed by 2 bases and V by 5 bases; bases with no gene match: 7. The CDR3 is made up of 16 amino acids.

The rearrangement uses TRBV6-2 or TRBV6-3 and TRBJ1-2; 9 bases line up with TRBD1. The CDR3 sequence is 15 residues long. Looked up from germline, CDR1 is MNHEY and CDR2 is SVGEGT. Trimming took 0 bases from V and 8 from J; bases not matched to a gene: 7. CDR3 amino acids: CASSYSGQGSEGYTF. CDR3 coding DNA: TGTGCCAGCAGTTACTCGGGACAGGGATCGGAAGGCTACACCTTC.

CDR3 in DNA: TGTGCCAGCAGCTTATGGGACAGGGATAACAATGAGCAGTTCTTC. This translates into CASSLWDRDNNEQFF. The J gene is TRBJ2-1, the V gene TRBV11-2; 9 nucleotides match TRBD1. CDR3 length: 15 residues. Per germline, CDR1 SGHAT and CDR2 FQNNGV. V was clipped by 2 bases and J by 5 bases; unmatched bases: 4.